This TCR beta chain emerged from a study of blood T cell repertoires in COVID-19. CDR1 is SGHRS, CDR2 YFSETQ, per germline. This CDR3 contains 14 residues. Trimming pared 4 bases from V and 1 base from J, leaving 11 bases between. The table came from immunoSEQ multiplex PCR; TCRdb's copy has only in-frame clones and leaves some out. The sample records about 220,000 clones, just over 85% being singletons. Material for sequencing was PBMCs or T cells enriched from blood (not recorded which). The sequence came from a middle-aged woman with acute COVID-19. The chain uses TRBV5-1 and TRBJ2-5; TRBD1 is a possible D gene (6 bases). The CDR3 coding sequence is TGCGCCAGCAGCAAGACAGGCCCCCAAGAGACCCAGTACTTC. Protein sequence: CASSKTGPQETQYF.